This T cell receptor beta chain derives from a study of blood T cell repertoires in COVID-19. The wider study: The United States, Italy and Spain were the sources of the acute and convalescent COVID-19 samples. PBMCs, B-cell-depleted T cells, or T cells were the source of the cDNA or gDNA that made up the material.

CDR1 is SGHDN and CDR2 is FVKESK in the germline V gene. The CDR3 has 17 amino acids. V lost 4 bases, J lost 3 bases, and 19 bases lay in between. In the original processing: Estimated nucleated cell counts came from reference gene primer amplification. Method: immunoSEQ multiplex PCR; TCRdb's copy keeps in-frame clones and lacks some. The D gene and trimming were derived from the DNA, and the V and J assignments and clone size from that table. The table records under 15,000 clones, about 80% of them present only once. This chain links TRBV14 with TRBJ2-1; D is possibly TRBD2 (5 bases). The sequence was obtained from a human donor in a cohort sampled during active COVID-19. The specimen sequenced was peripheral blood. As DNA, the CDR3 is TGTGCCAGCAGCCGGTGGGAGACGGCATTCGGCTACAATGAGCAGTTCTTC. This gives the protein CASSRWETAFGYNEQFF.